In its sample, the clone carrying this T cell receptor beta chain was seen many times. Its antigen is not known. The sample comes from a study of Graves' ophthalmopathy and Graves' hyperthyroidism. The CDR3 is made up of 13 amino acids. In germline, CDR1 is SQVTM, CDR2 ANQGSEA. V was pared by 3 bases and J by 5 bases, with 13 bases between. Scientists amplified the TCR beta CDR3 regions from RNA transcripts. HTBI primers were employed in first-round RT-PCR, then a second-round multiplex PCR followed. TCRdb redid the calling of the multiplex PCR reads with MiXCR, one entry per CDR3 protein. Among roughly 1.1 million distinct CDR3 sequences listed, about 40% were seen once. Eligible hyperthyroidism cases comprised new diagnoses of under 2 months' duration in individuals aged 18 to 65. Researchers turned away patients with other autoimmune diseases, uncontrolled infections, pregnancy or lactation. Establishment of the diagnosis relied upon clinical symptoms, serum thyroxine, TRAb, thyroid ultrasound and orbital computed tomography.

Study-wide findings and caveats: The model's prediction of ophthalmopathy progression had roughly 68% sensitivity and approximately 72% specificity.

The sample comprised peripheral blood or thyroid tissue (not recorded which). This sequence originates from an adult man with Graves' hyperthyroidism. The V gene is TRBV29-1, the J gene TRBJ1-2, with D possibly matching TRBD1 (6 bases). This chain's CDR3 is CSVDPGGAYGYTF. CDR3 in DNA: TGCAGCGTTGACCCGGGGGGGGCATATGGCTACACCTTC.